These T cell receptor beta chains were read from a single sample in a study of response to subunit inactivated influenza vaccine. TCRdb re-analysed the RT-PCR reads in MiXCR, keeping a single row per CDR3 protein. The sample has 630,000 or so distinct CDR3 sequences; 15% to 17% are singletons. Sequencing used PBMCs from blood, obtained 11 to 12 days after vaccination. The receptors derive from a man aged 50-59 years who received an inactivated influenza vaccine. CDR3s include the opening cysteine and the closing phenylalanine or tryptophan. The D gene is left open where the match is weak. Part of the rows lack a size; the others show once, few, many or a class for expanded clones.

>.|TRBJ2-7|few|TRBV6-5|15
CASSYSVWGTYEQYF
TGTGCCAGCAGTTACTCTGTTTGGGGAACCTACGAGCAGTACTTC
>.|TRBJ1-1|.|TRBV4-3|16
CASSQLSRGPNTEAFF
TGCGCCAGCAGCCAACTATCCCGGGGTCCAAACACTGAAGCTTTCTTT
>.|TRBJ2-7|.|TRBV5-4|15
CASSLEGGVSYEQYF
TGTGCCAGCAGCTTGGAAGGCGGAGTGTCCTACGAGCAGTACTTC
>.|TRBJ1-4|.|TRBV25-1|13
CASSDSINEKLFF
TGTGCCAGCAGTGATTCCATTAATGAAAAACTGTTTTTT
>.|TRBJ1-1|few|TRBV5-1|14
CASSPTGDNTEAFF
TGCGCCAGCAGCCCCACGGGGGATAACACTGAAGCTTTCTTT
>TRBD1|TRBJ2-1|few|TRBV5-1|15
CASSLTTTGANEQFF
TGCGCCAGCAGCTTAACTACCACAGGGGCGAATGAGCAGTTCTTC
>TRBD1|TRBJ1-2|few|TRBV30|15
CAWRYRGTGGYGYTF
TGTGCCTGGAGGTACCGTGGGACAGGGGGCTATGGCTACACCTTC
>TRBD1|TRBJ1-5|.|TRBV28|16
CASTFIPGQGNQPQHF
TGTGCCAGCACCTTTATACCGGGACAGGGCAATCAGCCCCAGCATTTT
>TRBD1|TRBJ2-5|.|TRBV9|15
CASSGNRGHGETQYF
TGTGCCAGCAGCGGGAACAGGGGGCATGGAGAGACCCAGTACTTC
>TRBD2|TRBJ2-1|few|TRBV6-1|18
CASTQRGLIQSSYNEQFF
TGTGCCAGCACTCAACGGGGACTAATCCAGAGCTCCTACAATGAGCAGTTCTTC
>TRBD2|TRBJ2-7|.|TRBV6-2/TRBV6-3|16
CASSYASSGVAYEQYF
TGTGCCAGCAGTTACGCGTCTAGCGGGGTTGCCTACGAGCAGTACTTC
>TRBD1|TRBJ1-2|.|TRBV18|13
CASSSKTGGGYTF
TGTGCCAGCTCAAGTAAGACAGGGGGAGGCTACACCTTC
>TRBD2|TRBJ2-1|many|TRBV12-3/TRBV12-4|13
CASSSGMTNEQFF
TGTGCCAGCTCTAGCGGGATGACGAATGAGCAGTTCTTC
>.|TRBJ2-7|.|TRBV4-2|13
CASSREEYYEQYF
TGTGCCAGCAGCCGGGAGGAATACTACGAGCAGTACTTC
>.|TRBJ2-1|few|TRBV12-3/TRBV12-4|13
CASSFAAYYEQFF
TGTGCCAGCAGTTTTGCCGCCTACTATGAGCAGTTCTTC
>TRBD2|TRBJ2-1|many|TRBV7-9|14
CASSRTSGGHEQFF
TGTGCCAGCAGCAGGACTAGCGGGGGCCATGAGCAGTTCTTC
>.|TRBJ2-1|.|TRBV6-2/TRBV6-3|17
CASSYNLYGIDYNEQFF
TGTGCCAGCAGTTACAACCTCTACGGGATAGACTACAATGAGCAGTTCTTC
>TRBD2|TRBJ2-5|few|TRBV3-1|20
CASSTRFGLAGGRGEKTQYF
TGTGCCAGCAGCACTCGATTCGGACTAGCGGGGGGGCGGGGTGAGAAGACCCAGTACTTC
>TRBD2|TRBJ2-1|many|TRBV29-1|11
CSVGEGNEQFF
TGCAGCGTTGGGGAGGGTAATGAGCAGTTCTTC
>.|TRBJ1-1|few|TRBV20-1|12
CSASPEVTEAFF
TGCAGTGCTAGCCCAGAGGTCACTGAAGCTTTCTTT
>.|TRBJ2-5|few|TRBV7-8|13
CASSPSVGETQYF
TGTGCCAGCAGCCCGAGTGTCGGGGAGACCCAGTACTTC
>.|TRBJ2-5|.|TRBV5-1|13
CASREGKKETQYF
TGCGCCAGCAGGGAGGGAAAAAAAGAGACCCAGTACTTC
>TRBD2|TRBJ2-2|few|TRBV14|16
CASRRTSGANTGELFF
TGTGCCAGCAGGAGGACTAGCGGGGCGAACACCGGGGAGCTGTTTTTT
>.|TRBJ2-5|few|TRBV28|13
CASSLNGKETQYF
TGTGCCAGCAGTTTAAACGGGAAAGAGACCCAGTACTTC
>.|TRBJ2-6|few|TRBV6-2/TRBV6-3|13
CAVQTSGANVLTF
TGTGCCGTCCAGACCTCTGGGGCCAACGTCCTGACTTTC
>.|TRBJ2-2|few|TRBV4-3|17
CASSQDQGRFSTGELFF
TGCGCCAGCAGCCAAGACCAAGGGAGGTTTAGCACCGGGGAGCTGTTTTTT
>TRBD2|TRBJ2-6|once|TRBV28|17
CASRRRLADSGANVLTF
TGTGCCAGCAGAAGAAGACTAGCGGACTCTGGGGCCAACGTCCTGACTTTC
>TRBD1|TRBJ2-2|.|TRBV5-6|15
CAISSGDRNTGELFF
TGTGCCATCAGCTCCGGGGACAGAAACACCGGGGAGCTGTTTTTT
>.|TRBJ1-5|many|TRBV3-1|14
CASSLGTPGQPQHF
TGTGCCAGCAGCCTCGGGACGCCTGGCCAGCCCCAGCATTTT
>.|TRBJ2-5|.|TRBV20-1|15
CSARDPRQVQETQYF
TGCAGTGCTAGAGATCCCCGACAGGTACAAGAGACCCAGTACTTC
>.|TRBJ1-5|.|TRBV12-3/TRBV12-4|13
CASSWPGGQPQHF
TGTGCCAGCAGTTGGCCAGGCGGTCAGCCCCAGCATTTT
>.|TRBJ2-7|.|TRBV12-3/TRBV12-4|12
CASSSHRDEQYF
TGTGCCAGCAGTTCGCACAGGGACGAGCAGTACTTC
>.|TRBJ2-1|many|TRBV12-3/TRBV12-4|13
CASSPGGLNEQFF
TGTGCCAGCAGCCCCGGGGGCCTCAATGAGCAGTTCTTC
>.|TRBJ1-5|once|TRBV30|13
CAWSDGARQPQHF
TGTGCCTGGAGTGATGGGGCGAGGCAGCCCCAGCATTTT
>.|TRBJ2-1|few|TRBV7-9|16
CASSLRVALNHNEQFF
TGTGCCAGCAGCTTAAGAGTTGCCTTGAACCACAATGAGCAGTTCTTC
>TRBD2|TRBJ2-5|.|TRBV10-3|17
CAISESGAGVAQETQYF
TGTGCCATCAGTGAGTCTGGGGCGGGAGTCGCCCAAGAGACCCAGTACTTC
>.|TRBJ2-7|many|TRBV2|16
CASSGGRGSGPLEQYF
TGTGCCAGCAGTGGGGGCCGGGGCAGTGGGCCTTTGGAGCAGTACTTC
>TRBD2|TRBJ2-7|.|TRBV7-2|14
CASSSLGTSFEQYF
TGTGCCAGCAGCTCCTTGGGGACTAGCTTCGAGCAGTACTTC
>TRBD1|TRBJ1-6|few|TRBV7-2|16
CASSPHPGTANSPLHF
TGTGCCAGCAGCCCCCACCCCGGGACAGCGAATTCACCCCTCCACTTT
>TRBD2|TRBJ2-5|many|TRBV5-1|16
CASSSASGGPTGTQYF
TGCGCCAGCAGCTCCGCTAGCGGGGGCCCAACGGGGACCCAGTACTTC
>TRBD2|TRBJ2-5|.|TRBV7-2|15
CASSPLPGGQETQYF
TGTGCCAGCAGCCCTTTACCGGGGGGGCAAGAGACCCAGTACTTC
>.|TRBJ2-7|few|TRBV20-1|13
CSARRDSPYEQYF
TGCAGTGCTAGACGGGACTCCCCCTACGAGCAGTACTTC